A single sample is the source of the 21 T cell receptor beta chains below, sequenced in a study of beta chain features in type 1 diabetes. TCRB transcripts that were expressed got sequenced, as all of the isolated RNA had been reverse transcribed. Repertoires were generated with immunoSEQ multiplex PCR, while TCRdb's copy carries only in-frame clones and drops some. The sample shows hundreds of thousands of clones, roughly a sixth of them seen only once. The sample was naive CD4+ T cells from blood. All receptors come from a young woman in good health.

The CDR3 is CASSPTGGYSGYTF. As DNA, the CDR3 is TGTGCCAGCAGCCCGACAGGGGGCTACTCTGGCTACACCTTC. The rearrangement joins TRBV7-3 to TRBJ1-2; TRBD1 aligns across 10 bases. Looked up from germline, CDR1 is SGHTA and CDR2 is FQGTGA. V lost 5 bases and J lost 7; bases outside the gene matches: 7. CDR3 length equals 14 residues.

The chain has TRBV27 and TRBJ2-3; the match to TRBD2 covers 12 bases. Germline CDR1 reads MNHEY; CDR2 reads SMNVEV (reference sequence). The CDR3 is 16 amino acids. V was clipped by 5 bases and J by 5 bases; unmatched bases: 8. The DNA for the CDR3 is TGTGCCAGCAGTCCTAGCGGGAGGGCCGGGGGAGATACGCAGTATTTT. It yields the protein CASSPSGRAGGDTQYF.

V and J are TRBV4-2 and TRBJ2-1, with D tentatively TRBD2 (6 bases). The CDR3 length is 16 residues. V lost 1 base, J lost 0 bases, and 10 bases lay in between. Germline V lookup: CDR1 LGHNA, CDR2 YNFKEQ. The CDR3 sequence: CASSQVTSSSYNEQFF. CDR3 in DNA: TGTGCCAGCAGCCAAGTGACTAGTAGCTCCTACAATGAGCAGTTCTTC.

This clone was detected only a few times. The chain employs TRBV29-1 and TRBJ2-1, with D maybe TRBD1 (5 bases). This CDR3 comprises 10 residues. Germline loops: CDR1 SQVTM, CDR2 ANQGSEA. Trimming removed 4 bases from V and 13 bases from J, with 11 bases in between. The CDR3: CSVVTTVQFF. For the CDR3, the DNA is TGCAGCGTTGTCACGACAGTACAGTTCTTC.

This clone was found a few times. This chain connects TRBV7-6 to TRBJ2-1, with D uncertain. The V gene lost 5 bases and the J gene lost 5 bases, with 7 bases spanning the gap. CDR1 SGHVS and CDR2 FNYEAQ come from the germline V gene. CDR3 length: 12 residues. CDR3 protein: CASSGWDNEQFF. The CDR3 nucleotides read TGTGCCAGCAGCGGATGGGACAATGAGCAGTTCTTC.

The gene calls are TRBV7-8 and TRBJ2-5; 10 bases line up with TRBD1. Germline values: CDR1 SGHVS, CDR2 FQNEAQ. V lost 4 bases and J lost 4; bases outside the gene matches: 6. CDR3 size: 15 residues. As DNA, the CDR3 is TGTGCCAGCAGCTACCGGGACAGGGGAATAGAGACCCAGTACTTC. Residues: CASSYRDRGIETQYF. Complete variable domain (other parts from reference TRBV7-8 and TRBJ2-5): GAGVSQSPRYKVAKRGQDVALRCDPISGHVSLFWYQQALGQGPEFLTYFQNEAQLDKSGLPSDRFFAERPEGSVSTLKIQRTQQEDSAVYLCASSYRDRGIETQYFGPGTRLLVL.

This rearrangement joins TRBV2 to TRBJ2-1, with a tentative D call TRBD2 (5 bases). The ends were cut back, 0 bases at V and 1 base at J, with 7 bases in the middle. This CDR3 has 15 residues. Germline V gene data show CDR1 as SNHLY and CDR2 as FYNNEI. CDR3 nucleotides: TGTGCCAGCAGTGAAGCAGCGGAGTCCTACAATGAGCAGTTCTTC. Protein product: CASSEAAESYNEQFF.

The genes are TRBV15 and TRBJ2-2; D remains unclear. This CDR3 comprises 11 residues. V lost 5 bases and J 7 bases, leaving 5 bases between the germline ends. CDR1 LNHNV and CDR2 YYDKDF come from the germline V gene (reference sequence). The DNA of the CDR3 is TGTGCCACCAGCGTGGGCGGGGAGCTGTTTTTT. Protein: CATSVGGELFF.

The chain couples TRBV5-1 to TRBJ1-4; 11 bases fit TRBD1. Germline CDR1 and CDR2: SGHRS and YFSETQ. CDR3 length: 15 residues. Losses at the gene ends were 6 bases for V and 8 bases for J; bases not matched to a gene: 9. CDR3: CASTGQGAFGEKLFF. For the CDR3, the DNA is TGCGCCAGCACAGGACAGGGGGCGTTTGGCGAAAAACTGTTTTTT.

The chain links TRBV7-9 to TRBJ2-5; 7 positions agree with TRBD1. V was clipped by 5 bases and J by 3 bases; unmatched bases: 6. The V gene's germline CDR1 is SEHNR and CDR2 FQNEAQ (reference sequence). The CDR3 runs 14 residues. The CDR3 DNA reads TGTGCCAGCAGCACCCTGGGACAGAAAGAGACCCAGTACTTC. As protein: CASSTLGQKETQYF.

This clone showed up just a few times. The V gene is TRBV7-2, the J gene TRBJ2-5, with D possibly called TRBD1 or TRBD2 (5 bases each). Germline V gene data show CDR1 as SGHTA and CDR2 as FQGNSA. The CDR3 length is 14 residues. Trimming took off 1 base at V and 5 bases at J, with 11 bases between the two ends. The chain's CDR3 is CASSLGGSWETQYF. The CDR3 nucleotides read TGTGCCAGCAGCTTAGGGGGGTCCTGGGAGACCCAGTACTTC.

The V and J genes are TRBV5-1 and TRBJ1-2; perhaps TRBD1 as D (6 bases). V was pared by 7 bases and J by 6 bases, with 16 bases between. The CDR3 consists of 13 residues. CDR1 and CDR2 from the germline V gene are SGHRS and YFSETQ. CDR3 loop: CASGGLPGDGYTF. The CDR3 bases are TGCGCCAGCGGGGGACTCCCAGGGGATGGCTACACCTTC.

This clone has only a few counts. This chain uses TRBV7-9 with TRBJ1-5; possible D gene TRBD1, 5 bases. This CDR3 comprises 15 residues. Germline-derived CDR1 and CDR2 are SEHNR and FQNEAQ (reference sequence). V lost 1 base, J lost 5 bases, and 12 bases lay in between. The CDR3 sequence is CASSLDGPGDQPQHF. The CDR3 DNA reads as TGTGCCAGCAGCTTAGATGGCCCGGGGGATCAGCCCCAGCATTTT.

This clone showed up just a few times. The chain combines TRBV11-2 with TRBJ2-1, with D maybe TRBD1 (6 bases). The CDR3 spans 12 residues. V was shortened by 5 bases and J by 7 bases, with 9 bases between the two germline ends. CDR1 and CDR2 from the germline V gene are SGHAT and FQNNGV. CDR3 in DNA: TGTGCCAGCAGCCAAGGGGGTAATGAGCAGTTCTTC. This sequence encodes CASSQGGNEQFF.

This clone was counted a few times. This chain links TRBV23-1 with TRBJ1-5, with D possibly matching TRBD1 (6 bases). TRBV23-1 is recorded as an ORF, its role being uncertain. The CDR3 extends over 16 amino acids. V lost 0 bases, J lost 8 bases, and 17 bases lay in between. CDR3 in amino acids: CASSQSDTDRKKPQHF. The DNA for the CDR3 is TGCGCCAGCAGTCAATCGGATACCGACAGGAAGAAGCCCCAGCATTTT.

The chain links TRBV7-2 to TRBJ2-3; 8 positions agree with TRBD2. Germline-derived CDR1 and CDR2 are SGHTA and FQGNSA. This CDR3 has 12 amino acids. Trimming took 4 bases from V and 10 from J; bases not matched to a gene: 4. This CDR3 reads CASSSGGLAQYF. CDR3 coding DNA: TGTGCCAGCAGCTCGGGAGGGTTGGCGCAGTATTTT. The variable domain in full, completed from reference TRBV7-2 and TRBJ2-3, reads GAGVSQSPSNKVTEKGKDVELRCDPISGHTALYWYRQSLGQGLEFLIYFQGNSAPDKSGLPSDRFSAERTGGSVSTLTIQRTQQEDSAVYLCASSSGGLAQYFGPGTRLTVL.

The rearrangement uses TRBV6-1 and TRBJ2-7; 11 nucleotides match TRBD2. CDR3 size: 16 residues. The V and J ends lost 2 bases and 1 base, in that order; junction bases with no gene match: 4. Looked up from germline, CDR1 is MNHNS and CDR2 is SASEGT. The CDR3 DNA sequence: TGTGCCAGCAGTGAATCAAGACTAGCGGGGTCCTACGAGCAGTACTTC. Residues: CASSESRLAGSYEQYF.

A few counts support this clone. The chain recombines TRBV29-1 with TRBJ2-7; D not resolved. This CDR3 region has 12 residues. V lost 5 bases, J lost 0 bases, and 8 bases lay in between. Per the germline V gene, CDR1 is SQVTM and CDR2 is ANQGSEA. This chain's CDR3 is CSVRATSYEQYF. DNA of the CDR3: TGCAGCGTTAGGGCCACCTCCTACGAGCAGTACTTC.

Only a few counts were recorded for this clone. This chain connects TRBV5-8 to TRBJ2-5; TRBD1 matches 7 bases. The germline CDR1 and CDR2 sequences are SGHTS and YDEGEE. Unmatched junction bases numbered 7, after V lost 0 bases and J lost 5 bases. This CDR3 has 15 amino acids. CDR3 loop: CASSLAVQGSETQYF. The CDR3 DNA reads as TGTGCCAGCAGCTTGGCCGTACAGGGGAGCGAGACCCAGTACTTC.

Only a few counts were recorded for this clone. The chain uses TRBV25-1 and TRBJ1-1; D gene unclear. The CDR3 totals 12 residues. CDR1 and CDR2 from the germline V gene are MGHDK and SYGVNS. V was trimmed by 8 bases and J by 1 base, leaving 8 bases between them. The CDR3 nucleotides are TGTGCCAGCGTCGGTGGGAACACTGAAGCTTTCTTT. It codes for CASVGGNTEAFF. Full variable domain (outside the CDR3, taken from reference TRBV25-1 and TRBJ1-1): EADIYQTPRYLVIGTGKKITLECSQTMGHDKMYWYQQDPGMELHLIHYSYGVNSTEKGDLSSESTVSRIRTEHFPLTLESARPSHTSQYLCASVGGNTEAFFGQGTRLTVV.

This clone came up a few times. This rearrangement joins TRBV11-2 to TRBJ2-6; D gene ambiguous. Trimming left V 0 bases short and J 0 bases short, with 6 bases between. The CDR3 is 16 residues long. Germline V gene lookup returns CDR1 SGHAT and CDR2 FQNNGV. The chain's CDR3 is CASSLDTHSGANVLTF. DNA for the CDR3: TGTGCCAGCAGCTTAGACACCCACTCTGGGGCCAACGTCCTGACTTTC.